Below are 29 T cell receptor beta chains sequenced from a single sample in a study of T cell clusters in autoimmune cytopenias. Each sample's input was 250 ng genomic DNA, roughly 38,000 genome equivalents. TRB was amplified by touch-down multiplex PCR, primer pools A and B combined. TCRdb reanalyzed the multiplex PCR reads and collapses them to one entry per CDR3 protein, without DNA. The repertoire table contains some 12,000 distinct CDR3 sequences. These data were also reused for a study on T cell repertoires in aging, cancer and after chemotherapy.

Sequenced sample: peripheral blood. These receptors were collected from a human donor in good health.

Its frequency marks this clonotype as medium-sized. The gene calls are TRBV30 and TRBJ1-1. The CDR3 sequence is 15 residues long. Germline CDR1 is GTSNPN and CDR2 is SVGIG (reference sequence). The CDR3 here is CAWSPSLGVNTEAFF.

This clonotype registers medium-sized by frequency. The genes are TRBV7-9 and TRBJ2-1. The CDR3 length is 15 residues. The germline V gene has CDR1 SEHNR and CDR2 FQNEAQ (reference sequence). CDR3 sequence: CASSLISRVYNEQFF. Supplemented by reference TRBV7-9 and TRBJ2-1, the full variable domain reads DTGVSQNPRHKITKRGQNVTFRCDPISEHNRLYWYRQTLGQGPEFLTYFQNEAQLEKSRLLSDRFSAERPKGSFSTLEIQRTEQGDSAMYLCASSLISRVYNEQFFGPGTRLTVL.

Judged by frequency, this clonotype is medium-sized. The chain couples TRBV6-6 to TRBJ2-7; the TCRdb call, TRBD1, lacks DNA for checking. Germline CDR1 reads MNHNY; CDR2 reads SVGAGI (reference sequence). This CDR3 contains 16 residues. The CDR3 protein is CASSSSGTQGGGEQYF.

The gene calls are TRBV18 and TRBJ2-2. Germline V CDR1 and CDR2: KGHSH, LQKENI. This CDR3 contains 14 residues. CDR3 amino acids: CASSPQGRTGELFF.

By frequency, this clonotype is medium-sized. The chain recombines TRBV11-1 with TRBJ2-2. Germline loops: CDR1 SGHAT, CDR2 FQDESV (reference sequence). The CDR3 is made up of 14 amino acids. The CDR3 reads CASSFEPNTGELFF.

By frequency, this clonotype registers medium-sized. V usage is TRBV19 and J usage is TRBJ1-3; the TRBD1 assignment by TCRdb is unverifiable without DNA. The germline V gene encodes CDR1 LNHDA and CDR2 SQIVND (reference sequence). This CDR3 region has 16 residues. The CDR3 sequence is CASSNAGGSSGNTIYF.

The J gene is TRBJ2-5, the V gene TRBV20-1; TCRdb returns TRBD1, unconfirmable since there is no DNA. The V gene's germline CDR1 is DFQATT and CDR2 SNEGSKA (reference sequence). The CDR3 extends over 15 amino acids. The CDR3 here is CSARDSYGGQETQYF.

The chain has TRBV11-2 and TRBJ2-1; TCRdb lists TRBD1, though no DNA is available to test this call. CDR3 length equals 16 residues. The V gene's germline CDR1 is SGHAT and CDR2 FQNNGV. The CDR3 here is CASSFGAAGARNEQFF.

The chain combines TRBV18 with TRBJ2-7; TCRdb's D gene call, TRBD1, goes unchecked for lack of DNA. Germline assignment: CDR1 KGHSH and CDR2 LQKENI. This CDR3 is 14 amino acids long. CDR3 sequence reads: CASSPDRVSYEQYF.

The chain employs TRBV6-6 and TRBJ1-1. Germline V gives CDR1 MNHNY, CDR2 SVGAGI (reference sequence). The CDR3 has 16 residues. This CDR3 is CASSHPTTGPVTEAFF.

CDR3 region: CASSANPGTGIRSGANVLTF. The gene calls are TRBV7-9 and TRBJ2-6; TCRdb outputs TRBD1, but without DNA this stays unchecked. The CDR3 has 20 amino acids. Per germline, CDR1 SEHNR and CDR2 FQNEAQ (reference sequence).

The CDR3 reads CASSSRAGGGTGELFF. This sequence joins TRBV9 and TRBJ2-2; TCRdb outputs TRBD2, but without DNA this stays unchecked. The CDR3 sequence is 16 residues long. In germline, CDR1 is SGDLS, CDR2 YYNGEE.

The chain has TRBV4-2 and TRBJ2-2. This CDR3 is 14 amino acids long. The germline V gene encodes CDR1 LGHNA and CDR2 YNFKEQ. CDR3 sequence reads: CASSQEGWSGELFF.

The chain carries TRBV18 and TRBJ1-1. The germline CDR1 and CDR2 sequences are KGHSH and LQKENI. CDR3 length: 14 amino acids. The CDR3 protein is CASSPPGESTEAFF.

This chain connects TRBV5-4 to TRBJ1-3; no DNA is available, so the TRBD1 call from TCRdb remains unchecked. This CDR3 has 14 residues. Germline loops: CDR1 SGHNT, CDR2 YYREEE (reference sequence). CDR3 amino acids: CASSRGVSGNTIYF.

The chain employs TRBV4-3 and TRBJ1-2; checking the TCRdb D call of TRBD1 is not possible without DNA. The germline gives CDR1 LGHNA, CDR2 YSLEER. The CDR3 has 14 residues. CDR3 protein: CASSRDPGNYGYTF.

This sequence joins TRBV5-1 and TRBJ2-7; lacking DNA, the TRBD1 call made by TCRdb goes unchecked. This CDR3 contains 16 residues. Germline loops: CDR1 SGHRS, CDR2 YFSETQ. The chain's CDR3 is CASSSTPGSGNYEQYF. Together with reference TRBV5-1 and TRBJ2-7, the CDR3 gives the full variable domain: KAGVTQTPRYLIKTRGQQVTLSCSPISGHRSVSWYQQTPGQGLQFLFEYFSETQRNKGNFPGRFSGRQFSNSRSEMNVSTLELGDSALYLCASSSTPGSGNYEQYFGPGTRLTVT.

The V call is TRBV11-3, the J call TRBJ2-3; TCRdb outputs TRBD2, but without DNA this stays unchecked. The germline V gene encodes CDR1 SGHNT and CDR2 YENEEA. The CDR3 is 15 residues long. CDR3 protein: CASSLGWGGTDTQYF.

This chain connects TRBV20-1 to TRBJ1-1. The CDR3 extends over 14 amino acids. Looked up from germline, CDR1 is DFQATT and CDR2 is SNEGSKA (reference sequence). CDR3 residues: CSARVGRRNFEAFF.

The chain uses TRBV5-6 and TRBJ2-4; TCRdb designates TRBD1, a call that cannot be tested without DNA. The CDR3 has 15 amino acids. The V gene's germline CDR1 is SGHDT and CDR2 YYEEEE. The CDR3: CASSSGGQGARVQYF.

This clonotype is medium-sized by frequency. The gene calls are TRBV6-5 and TRBJ2-2; TCRdb proposes TRBD2, but this gene call is untestable without DNA. Per germline, CDR1 MNHEY and CDR2 SVGAGI. The CDR3 is 13 residues long. CDR3 sequence reads: CASSAVRVGELFF.

This chain uses TRBV24-1 with TRBJ2-6; the D call from TCRdb, TRBD1, cannot be confirmed without DNA. This CDR3 has 16 amino acids. Germline V gene lookup returns CDR1 KGHDR and CDR2 SFDVKD. CDR3 sequence: CATSDREAEGANVLTF.

This chain connects TRBV19 to TRBJ2-7; TCRdb names TRBD2, which stays unverified in the absence of DNA. The V gene's germline CDR1 is LNHDA and CDR2 SQIVND (reference sequence). This CDR3 spans 15 amino acids. CDR3: CASSKGTEGPYEQYF.

The chain links TRBV6-1 to TRBJ2-3; TCRdb's assignment of TRBD2 cannot be checked, as there is no DNA. Germline V lookup: CDR1 MNHNS, CDR2 SASEGT. The CDR3 is 14 residues long. The CDR3 sequence is CATRRGPDTDTQYF.

The genes are TRBV7-2 and TRBJ2-7; TCRdb indicates TRBD2, and absent DNA this call remains unverified. There are 14 residues in the CDR3. In germline, CDR1 is SGHTA, CDR2 FQGNSA. Here the CDR3 reads CASSLLAGIYEQYF.

By frequency, this clonotype is medium-sized. The chain combines TRBV4-2 with TRBJ1-2; TCRdb gives TRBD1 as the D gene, but with no DNA this cannot be confirmed. The V gene's germline CDR1 is LGHNA and CDR2 YNFKEQ. This CDR3 has 14 amino acids. The CDR3 spells CASNQGGDNYGYTF.

This chain uses TRBV20-1 with TRBJ2-2. The germline gives CDR1 DFQATT, CDR2 SNEGSKA (reference sequence). The CDR3 is made up of 13 amino acids. The CDR3 sequence: CSAHGVDTGELFF.

The rearrangement joins TRBV4-2 to TRBJ1-4; the TCRdb D gene call, TRBD1, has no DNA to confirm it. Per germline, CDR1 LGHNA and CDR2 YNFKEQ. The length of the CDR3 is 18 residues. The CDR3: CASSQRWGRYATNEKLFF.

This chain's CDR3 is CASSPRTGTEAFF. The chain uses TRBV18 and TRBJ1-1; no DNA is available, so the TRBD1 call from TCRdb remains unchecked. Germline CDR1 KGHSH, CDR2 LQKENI. The CDR3 is 13 residues long.